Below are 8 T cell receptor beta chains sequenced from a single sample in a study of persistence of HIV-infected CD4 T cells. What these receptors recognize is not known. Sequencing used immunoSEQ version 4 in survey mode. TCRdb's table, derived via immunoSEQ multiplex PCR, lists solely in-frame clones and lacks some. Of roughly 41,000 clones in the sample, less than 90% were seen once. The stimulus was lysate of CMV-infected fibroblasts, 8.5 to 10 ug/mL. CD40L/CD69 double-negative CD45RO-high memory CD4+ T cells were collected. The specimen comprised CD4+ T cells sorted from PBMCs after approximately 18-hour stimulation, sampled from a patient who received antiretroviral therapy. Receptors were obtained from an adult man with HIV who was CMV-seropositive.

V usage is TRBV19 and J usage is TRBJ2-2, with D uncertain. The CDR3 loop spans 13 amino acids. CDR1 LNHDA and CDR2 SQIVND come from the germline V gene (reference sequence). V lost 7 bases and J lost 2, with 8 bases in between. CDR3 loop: CASNKFNTGELFF. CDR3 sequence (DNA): TGTGCCAGTAACAAGTTTAACACCGGGGAGCTGTTTTTT.

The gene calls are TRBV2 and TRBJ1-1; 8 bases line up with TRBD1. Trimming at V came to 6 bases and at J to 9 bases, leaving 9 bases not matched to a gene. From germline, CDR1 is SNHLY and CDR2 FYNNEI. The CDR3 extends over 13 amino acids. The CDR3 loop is CASSPGQVSQAFF. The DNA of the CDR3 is TGTGCCAGCAGCCCGGGACAGGTATCCCAAGCTTTCTTT.

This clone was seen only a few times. The CDR3 sequence is CASVNPAPSTDTQYF. DNA for the CDR3: TGTGCCAGCGTTAATCCGGCACCTTCCACAGATACGCAGTATTTT. V is TRBV6-5 and J is TRBJ2-3, with D unresolved. The germline V gene encodes CDR1 MNHEY and CDR2 SVGAGI. The V end was cut by 8 bases, the J end by 2 bases, with 17 bases between. CDR3 length: 15 amino acids.

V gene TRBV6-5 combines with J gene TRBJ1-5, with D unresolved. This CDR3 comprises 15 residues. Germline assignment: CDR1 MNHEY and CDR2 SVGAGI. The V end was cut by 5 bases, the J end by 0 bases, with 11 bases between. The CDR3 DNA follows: TGTGCCAGCAGTCCCGCGGATCATAGCAATCAGCCCCAGCATTTT. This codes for CASSPADHSNQPQHF.

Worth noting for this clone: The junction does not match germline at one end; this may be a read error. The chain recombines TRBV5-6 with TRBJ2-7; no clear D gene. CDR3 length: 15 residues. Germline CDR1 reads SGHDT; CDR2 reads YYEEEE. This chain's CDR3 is CASNLIDRISYEQYF. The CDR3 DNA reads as TGTGCCAGCAACTTGATAGACCGGATATCCTACGAGCAGTACTTC.

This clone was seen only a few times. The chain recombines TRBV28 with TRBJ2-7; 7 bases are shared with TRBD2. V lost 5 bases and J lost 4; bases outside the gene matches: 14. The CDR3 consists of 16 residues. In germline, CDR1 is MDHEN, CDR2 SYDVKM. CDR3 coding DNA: TGTGCCAGCAGTCGGAGGGGAGCGGGGAGTGGTTACGAGCAGTACTTC. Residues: CASSRRGAGSGYEQYF.

CDR3 coding DNA: TGTGCCAGCAGCCAATCCCAGGGGCGCGGCAATGAGCAGTTCTTC. It encodes CASSQSQGRGNEQFF. V usage is TRBV3-1 (or the pseudogene TRBV3-2) and J usage is TRBJ2-1, with D perhaps matching TRBD1 (6 bases). The CDR3 consists of 15 residues. CDR1 and CDR2 from the germline V gene are LGHDT and YNNKEL (reference sequence). Trimming removed 2 bases at V and 6 bases at J, with 14 bases between.

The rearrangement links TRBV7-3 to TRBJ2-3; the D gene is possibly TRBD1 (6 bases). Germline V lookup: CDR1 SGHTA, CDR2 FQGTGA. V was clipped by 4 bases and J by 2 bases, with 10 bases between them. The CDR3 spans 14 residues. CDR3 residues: CASSSRDNTDTQYF. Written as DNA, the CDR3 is TGTGCCAGCAGCTCGAGGGACAACACAGATACGCAGTATTTT.